This T cell receptor beta chain was sequenced during a study of cytotoxic CD8 clonotypes in ibrutinib-treated CLL. In the study overall: Partial response was seen in approximately 24 patients and complete response in 2; after median 68 months, approximately 15 stayed remitted, about 12 progressed. The sample average was roughly 240,000 productive templates and tens of thousands of productive rearrangements. The response samples were taken once patients had been treated for a median of about 12 months, range 6 to 36.

Unmatched junction bases numbered 5, after V lost 0 bases and J lost 0 bases. The length of the CDR3 is 17 residues. The V gene's germline CDR1 is PRHDT and CDR2 FYEKMQ (reference sequence). TCRdb keeps only in-frame clones here, not all; method: immunoSEQ multiplex PCR. The sample contains about 140,000 clones, roughly 80% of which appear only once. This clonotype was obtained from a human donor with chronic lymphocytic leukemia. This material consisted of PBMCs, taken after 12 months of ibrutinib treatment. The chain uses TRBV13 and TRBJ2-3; 8 bases line up with TRBD2. CDR3: CASSLGPTGGSTDTQYF. The CDR3, as DNA: TGTGCCAGCAGCTTAGGACCCACGGGGGGGAGCACAGATACGCAGTATTTT.